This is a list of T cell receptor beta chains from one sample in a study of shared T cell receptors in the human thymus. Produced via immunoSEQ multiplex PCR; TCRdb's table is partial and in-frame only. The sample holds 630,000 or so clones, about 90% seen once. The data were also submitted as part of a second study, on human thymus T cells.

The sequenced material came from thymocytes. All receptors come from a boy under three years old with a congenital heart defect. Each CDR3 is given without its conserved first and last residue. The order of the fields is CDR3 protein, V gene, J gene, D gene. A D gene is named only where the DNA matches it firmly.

CDR3aa: ASSFTGSHRMNTEAF
v_gene: TRBV28
j_gene: TRBJ1-1
d_gene: .

CDR3aa: ATSRNSNEKLF
v_gene: TRBV15
j_gene: TRBJ1-4
d_gene: .

CDR3aa: ASSLDLEEKLF
v_gene: TRBV5-1
j_gene: TRBJ1-4
d_gene: .

CDR3aa: SVEGASGYT
v_gene: TRBV29-1
j_gene: TRBJ1-2
d_gene: TRBD1

CDR3aa: ASSYQKVGTGHGYT
v_gene: TRBV6-5
j_gene: TRBJ1-2
d_gene: TRBD1

CDR3aa: SPGKGAGANVLT
v_gene: TRBV29-1
j_gene: TRBJ2-6
d_gene: .

CDR3aa: ASSPPWKGGRASWETQY
v_gene: TRBV18
j_gene: TRBJ2-5
d_gene: TRBD2

CDR3aa: ASSTRDSGHTEAF
v_gene: TRBV5-6
j_gene: TRBJ1-1
d_gene: TRBD1

CDR3aa: ASSPRLAGGPNEQF
v_gene: TRBV7-7
j_gene: TRBJ2-1
d_gene: TRBD2

CDR3aa: ASSSYLGTGGDEQY
v_gene: TRBV28
j_gene: TRBJ2-7
d_gene: TRBD1

CDR3aa: ASSQDRGGEAF
v_gene: TRBV7-2
j_gene: TRBJ1-1
d_gene: TRBD1

CDR3aa: ASGAHRGLNTEAF
v_gene: TRBV13
j_gene: TRBJ1-1
d_gene: TRBD1

CDR3aa: ASSLQGMGTEAF
v_gene: TRBV6-5
j_gene: TRBJ1-1
d_gene: TRBD1

CDR3aa: ASTSSYEQY
v_gene: TRBV7-2
j_gene: TRBJ2-7
d_gene: .

CDR3aa: ASSEGSRNPSGNTIY
v_gene: TRBV6-1
j_gene: TRBJ1-3
d_gene: .

CDR3aa: ASSLGTSGRAGFDTQY
v_gene: TRBV28
j_gene: TRBJ2-3
d_gene: TRBD2

CDR3aa: ASSKLALPPGNEQF
v_gene: TRBV19
j_gene: TRBJ2-1
d_gene: TRBD2

CDR3aa: ASSISYSSYEQY
v_gene: TRBV11-2
j_gene: TRBJ2-7
d_gene: .

CDR3aa: AWSVLTDTEAF
v_gene: TRBV30
j_gene: TRBJ1-1
d_gene: .

CDR3aa: ASSYEAGIGTDTQY
v_gene: TRBV6-5
j_gene: TRBJ2-3
d_gene: .

CDR3aa: ASSLPKMVTGTGDRNTEAF
v_gene: TRBV28
j_gene: TRBJ1-1
d_gene: TRBD1

CDR3aa: ASSMAGPTSGGQY
v_gene: TRBV19
j_gene: TRBJ2-7
d_gene: .

CDR3aa: ASSKDVAAYSYEQY
v_gene: TRBV21-1
j_gene: TRBJ2-7
d_gene: .

CDR3aa: ASSQDSTGGQAGELF
v_gene: TRBV14
j_gene: TRBJ2-2
d_gene: TRBD2

CDR3aa: ASTDRGSNQPQH
v_gene: TRBV19
j_gene: TRBJ1-5
d_gene: TRBD1

CDR3aa: ASSLPLDRVDTGELF
v_gene: TRBV11-2
j_gene: TRBJ2-2
d_gene: TRBD1

CDR3aa: ASTRGGVRTEAF
v_gene: TRBV28
j_gene: TRBJ1-1
d_gene: .

CDR3aa: ASSPFDRGQSTDTQY
v_gene: TRBV7-3
j_gene: TRBJ2-3
d_gene: TRBD1

CDR3aa: ASSPRQGTQY
v_gene: TRBV5-1
j_gene: TRBJ2-3
d_gene: TRBD1

CDR3aa: AWSLAGGRYEQY
v_gene: TRBV30
j_gene: TRBJ2-7
d_gene: TRBD2